These 27 T cell receptor beta chains were sequenced from one sample in a study of cytomegalovirus exposure and HLA in healthy donors. PCR employed 60 Vbeta and 13 Jbeta primers. Sequencing was performed with immunoSEQ multiplex PCR; in TCRdb, only in-frame clones are kept and a portion is missing. The sample has 150,000 or so clones, approximately 82% seen once. Sequencing used PBMCs. Every receptor here comes from a man between 50 and 59 years old in good health and CMV-seropositive.

This chain uses TRBV9 with TRBJ2-4; possibly TRBD1 for D (5 bases). CDR3 length: 14 residues. Trimming pared 1 base from V and 5 bases from J, leaving 10 bases between. Germline V gene lookup returns CDR1 SGDLS and CDR2 YYNGEE. For the CDR3, the DNA is TGTGCCAGCAGCGTACTGCCCAGGGAAAACATTCAGTACTTC. Translated, it gives CASSVLPRENIQYF.

This chain links TRBV19 with TRBJ1-1; maybe TRBD1 (5 bases). Trimming left V 6 bases short and J 4 bases short, with 12 bases between. This CDR3 is 13 amino acids long. Per the germline V gene, CDR1 is LNHDA and CDR2 is SQIVND (reference sequence). The CDR3 loop is CASRDTGGTEAFF. The CDR3 DNA sequence: TGTGCCAGTAGGGACACGGGAGGCACTGAAGCTTTCTTT. Combining the CDR3 with reference TRBV19 and TRBJ1-1 gives the whole variable domain DGGITQSPKYLFRKEGQNVTLSCEQNLNHDAMYWYRQDPGQGLRLIYYSQIVNDFQKGDIAEGYSVSREKKESFPLTVTSAQKNPTAFYLCASRDTGGTEAFFGQGTRLTVV.

The chain has TRBV19 and TRBJ2-3; 8 bases match TRBD2. CDR3 length: 17 residues. V lost 4 bases, J lost 3 bases, and 12 bases stayed unmatched. CDR1 is LNHDA, CDR2 SQIVND, per germline (reference sequence). CDR3 sequence reads: CASSSPRAGEGTDTQYF. The CDR3 nucleotides are TGTGCCAGTAGTAGCCCCAGAGCGGGAGAAGGTACAGATACGCAGTATTTT. The full variable domain, its missing parts supplied by reference TRBV19 and TRBJ2-3, is DGGITQSPKYLFRKEGQNVTLSCEQNLNHDAMYWYRQDPGQGLRLIYYSQIVNDFQKGDIAEGYSVSREKKESFPLTVTSAQKNPTAFYLCASSSPRAGEGTDTQYFGPGTRLTVL.

V and J are TRBV5-8 and TRBJ2-3, with unresolved D. V was clipped by 3 bases and J by 2 bases, with 7 bases between them. The CDR3 consists of 13 residues. The germline V gene has CDR1 SGHTS and CDR2 YDEGEE. The CDR3 loop is CASSWANTDTQYF. Written as DNA, the CDR3 is TGTGCCAGCAGCTGGGCCAACACAGATACGCAGTATTTT.

V gene TRBV6-1 combines with J gene TRBJ1-3; D is possibly TRBD1 (6 bases). V dropped 4 bases and J dropped 0 bases, with 16 bases sitting between them. Germline V gives CDR1 MNHNS, CDR2 SASEGT. This CDR3 has 17 residues. DNA for the CDR3: TGTGCCAGCAGTGGCCAGGGGCAGGGGACCTCTGGAAACACCATATATTTT. Protein product: CASSGQGQGTSGNTIYF.

V and J are TRBV5-4 and TRBJ2-1, with D perhaps TRBD2 (6 bases). The V and J ends lost 4 bases and 2 bases respectively, with 22 bases between them. Per germline, CDR1 SGHNT and CDR2 YYREEE (reference sequence). The CDR3 has 18 residues. The CDR3 region is CASSPHWGEIPPYNEQFF. CDR3 nucleotide sequence: TGTGCCAGCAGCCCCCATTGGGGGGAGATCCCCCCCTACAATGAGCAGTTCTTC.

The genes are TRBV25-1 and TRBJ2-7, with D unclear. Germline V CDR1 and CDR2: MGHDK, SYGVNS. This CDR3 has 12 residues. With 8 bases removed from V and 2 bases from J, the gap between germline ends came to 10 bases. In DNA, the CDR3 is TGTGCCAGCGGCTCCCTCCCCTACGAGCAGTACTTC. Its protein is CASGSLPYEQYF.

The rearrangement uses TRBV4-1 and TRBJ2-3, with 10 positions matching TRBD2. Germline CDR1 and CDR2: MGHRA and YSYEKL. The length of the CDR3 is 18 residues. V lost 0 bases, J lost 2 bases, and 8 bases stayed unmatched. CDR3 DNA: TGCGCCAGCAGCCAAGATAAGCTTAGCGGGAGGACCACAGATACGCAGTATTTT. Protein: CASSQDKLSGRTTDTQYF.

The V and J genes are TRBV9 and TRBJ1-1, with TRBD1 identical over 7 bases. The germline V gene has CDR1 SGDLS and CDR2 YYNGEE. Unmatched junction bases numbered 9, after V lost 3 bases and J lost 10 bases. The CDR3 loop spans 13 amino acids. CDR3 protein: CASSETQGSGAFF. In DNA, the CDR3 is TGTGCCAGCAGCGAAACACAGGGGTCGGGAGCTTTCTTT. The whole variable domain, remainder taken from reference TRBV9 and TRBJ1-1, is DSGVTQTPKHLITATGQRVTLRCSPRSGDLSVYWYQQSLDQGLQFLIQYYNGEERAKGNILERFSAQQFPDLHSELNLSSLELGDSALYFCASSETQGSGAFFGQGTRLTVV.

The chain employs TRBV19 and TRBJ2-1; TRBD1 is a possible D gene (6 bases). The CDR3 extends over 14 amino acids. V lost 3 bases, J lost 8 bases, and 14 bases lay in between. The germline CDR1 and CDR2 sequences are LNHDA and SQIVND (reference sequence). Written as DNA, the CDR3 is TGTGCCAGTAGTATCCAACAGGGAAGGGATGAGCAGTTCTTC. Its translation is CASSIQQGRDEQFF.

The chain links TRBV9 to TRBJ2-3, with 11 bases lining up with TRBD1. CDR1 and CDR2 from the germline V gene are SGDLS and YYNGEE. Germline trimming cut 0 bases from V and 6 bases from J; bases unmatched to any gene: 0. CDR3 length: 14 amino acids. The CDR3 bases are TGTGCCAGCAGCGTAGGGGACAGGGGGGATACGCAGTATTTT. This encodes CASSVGDRGDTQYF.

V gene TRBV19 combines with J gene TRBJ1-1, with D unresolved. Germline values: CDR1 LNHDA, CDR2 SQIVND (reference sequence). CDR3 size: 12 residues. V was cut by 6 bases and J by 5 bases, with 10 bases left in between. CDR3 coding DNA: TGTGCCAGTAGACCAGACAATACTGAAGCTTTCTTT. Translation: CASRPDNTEAFF. The variable domain in full, with the rest retrieved from reference TRBV19 and TRBJ1-1, is DGGITQSPKYLFRKEGQNVTLSCEQNLNHDAMYWYRQDPGQGLRLIYYSQIVNDFQKGDIAEGYSVSREKKESFPLTVTSAQKNPTAFYLCASRPDNTEAFFGQGTRLTVV.

Concerning this clone itself: In the same sample, other DNA sequences code for this CDR3. V usage is TRBV27 and J usage is TRBJ1-5; TRBD1 is a possible D gene (5 bases). Between the trimmed V and J ends, which lost 3 bases and 2 bases, there was a span of 8 bases. The germline gives CDR1 MNHEY, CDR2 SMNVEV (reference sequence). The CDR3 totals 14 residues. CDR3 sequence: CASSLGGGNQPQHF. As DNA, the CDR3 is TGTGCCAGCAGTTTGGGGGGGGGCAATCAGCCCCAGCATTTT.

The V gene is TRBV7-9, the J gene TRBJ1-1, with a tentative D call TRBD1 (6 bases). V lost 3 bases and J lost 5, with 13 bases in between. This CDR3 is 14 amino acids long. The V gene's germline CDR1 is SEHNR and CDR2 FQNEAQ (reference sequence). The chain's CDR3 is CASSFTGGSTEAFF. The CDR3 region has the DNA TGTGCCAGCAGCTTCACTGGGGGCAGTACTGAAGCTTTCTTT.

The CDR3 DNA reads as TGCAGCGTTGTCGGAGGGAGGGCAGATACGCAGTATTTT. Protein: CSVVGGRADTQYF. The chain combines TRBV29-1 with TRBJ2-3; 7 bases are shared with TRBD2. The CDR3 is made up of 13 amino acids. The trim removed 4 bases at V and 4 bases at J, leaving 5 bases unmatched. Germline CDR1 is SQVTM and CDR2 is ANQGSEA.

This rearrangement joins TRBV2 to TRBJ2-1, with D possibly TRBD2 on 6 matching bases. The CDR3 spans 11 residues. Germline V gene sequence: CDR1 SNHLY, CDR2 FYNNEI. Trimming cost V 6 bases and J 12 bases, with 12 bases left between them. CDR3 nucleotide sequence: TGTGCCAGCAGCGGACTAAGGGGGCAGTTCTTC. Residues: CASSGLRGQFF.

This chain's CDR3 is CASSLRTGVNEKLFF. The CDR3 DNA reads as TGCGCCAGCAGCTTGAGGACAGGCGTGAATGAAAAACTGTTTTTT. V usage is TRBV5-1 and J usage is TRBJ1-4; 7 bases map to TRBD1. V lost 1 base and J lost 5; bases outside the gene matches: 5. The CDR3 extends over 15 amino acids. From germline, CDR1 is SGHRS and CDR2 YFSETQ. The full variable domain, its missing parts supplied by reference TRBV5-1 and TRBJ1-4, is KAGVTQTPRYLIKTRGQQVTLSCSPISGHRSVSWYQQTPGQGLQFLFEYFSETQRNKGNFPGRFSGRQFSNSRSEMNVSTLELGDSALYLCASSLRTGVNEKLFFGSGTQLSVL.

The rearrangement links TRBV2 to TRBJ2-7; the D gene is possibly TRBD1 (5 bases). From germline, CDR1 is SNHLY and CDR2 FYNNEI. CDR3 length: 14 amino acids. V lost 4 bases, J lost 2 bases, and 12 bases lay in between. CDR3 region: CASSVLKGAYEQYV. Written as DNA, the CDR3 is TGTGCCAGCAGTGTGTTAAAAGGGGCCTACGAGCAGTACGTC.

The CDR3, as DNA: TGTGCCAGCAGCCCGGGACTAGCGGATATAAAGGATACGCAGTATTTT. As protein: CASSPGLADIKDTQYF. This chain connects TRBV7-9 to TRBJ2-3, with 11 bases aligning to TRBD2. CDR1 SEHNR and CDR2 FQNEAQ come from the germline V gene (reference sequence). The CDR3 spans 16 residues. The V and J ends lost 5 bases and 6 bases, in that order; junction bases with no gene match: 10.

The chain carries TRBV10-3 and TRBJ2-1; D is possibly TRBD1 (5 bases). The CDR3 runs 14 residues. CDR1 and CDR2 from the germline V gene are ENHRY and SYGVKD. The V end was cut by 10 bases, the J end by 10 bases, with 23 bases between. CDR3 residues: CATQDSRAGWEQFF. The DNA for the CDR3 is TGTGCCACCCAAGACAGTAGGGCTGGTTGGGAGCAGTTCTTC.

The chain couples TRBV6-5 to TRBJ2-7; 7 positions match TRBD1. From germline, CDR1 is MNHEY and CDR2 SVGAGI. V dropped 8 bases and J dropped 6; count of bases not matched to a gene: 10. The CDR3 contains 13 residues. CDR3 protein: CASGPGGVGEQYF. The CDR3 DNA is TGTGCCAGCGGGCCAGGGGGTGTGGGCGAGCAGTACTTC.

V usage is TRBV6-5 and J usage is TRBJ1-4; 7 bases are shared with TRBD1. The J segment lost 3 bases and the V segment lost 0 bases, leaving 4 bases of the junction unmatched. Per germline, CDR1 MNHEY and CDR2 SVGAGI. This CDR3 region has 16 residues. CDR3 nucleotide sequence: TGTGCCAGCAGTTACTCTCCCGGACAGGCTAATGAAAAACTGTTTTTT. Encoded protein: CASSYSPGQANEKLFF.

This chain links TRBV9 with TRBJ2-5; the match to TRBD2 covers 9 bases. V was pared by 0 bases and J by 4 bases, with 4 bases of the junction left unmatched. The CDR3 loop spans 15 amino acids. The V gene's germline CDR1 is SGDLS and CDR2 YYNGEE. CDR3 residues: CASSVEAGGLETQYF. The CDR3, as DNA: TGTGCCAGCAGCGTAGAAGCGGGGGGACTAGAGACCCAGTACTTC.

The rearrangement links TRBV19 to TRBJ1-1; 9 bases are a match to TRBD1. V was clipped by 8 bases and J by 7 bases; unmatched bases: 8. Germline V CDR1 and CDR2: LNHDA, SQIVND (reference sequence). The CDR3 totals 13 residues. The CDR3 is CASSQGAAFEAFF. The CDR3, as DNA: TGTGCCAGTTCACAGGGGGCTGCCTTTGAAGCTTTCTTT.

This clone was seen a few times. The V gene is TRBV10-3, the J gene TRBJ2-1, with 14 nucleotides matching TRBD2. Per the germline V gene, CDR1 is ENHRY and CDR2 is SYGVKD. J was trimmed by 8 bases and V by 5 bases; bases with no gene match: 5. The length of the CDR3 is 15 residues. The CDR3 spells CAISPGLAGGDEQFF. The CDR3 DNA reads TGTGCCATCAGTCCTGGACTAGCGGGAGGAGATGAGCAGTTCTTC.

On this clone itself: An end of the junction differs from the germline gene, which may be a read error. V is TRBV7-7 and J is TRBJ1-5; 9 bases match TRBD1. Per the germline V gene, CDR1 is SSHAT and CDR2 is FNYEAQ (reference sequence). This CDR3 comprises 20 residues. This CDR3 is CASSSRTGANQRYSNQPQHF. DNA of the CDR3: TGTGCTAGCAGCTCCAGGACAGGGGCCAACCAGAGATATAGCAATCAGCCCCAGCATTTT.

This clone was recorded once. This rearrangement joins TRBV21-1 to TRBJ2-1; whether TRBD1, the table's D call, matches the DNA was not checked. TRBV21-1 is a documented pseudogene. This CDR3 has 16 amino acids. The CDR3 is CASSPRGRSSYNEQFF. CDR3 DNA sequence: TGTGCCAGCAGCCCCAGGGGACGGAGCTCCTACAATGAGCAGTTCTTC.